Below are 18 T cell receptor beta chains sequenced from a single sample in a study of T cells in Graves' hyperthyroidism and ophthalmopathy. RNA transcripts were the template for amplifying TCR beta CDR3 regions. HTBI primers drove first-round RT-PCR of the TCR CDR3. TCRdb re-derived calls from the multiplex PCR reads in MiXCR, one entry per CDR3 protein. This table holds about 360,000 distinct CDR3 sequences, less than 15% found once. The sample was blood. All receptors come from a woman aged 18-29 years with Graves' hyperthyroidism.

This clonotype was detected ten times or more. The chain joins TRBV27 to TRBJ2-7; TRBD2 agrees at 11 bases. V shed 5 bases and J 1 base; nucleotides not matched to a gene: 4. The germline V gene has CDR1 MNHEY and CDR2 SMNVEV (reference sequence). The CDR3 runs to 15 residues. The CDR3 reads CASSHGTSGSYEQYF. DNA of the CDR3: TGTGCCAGCAGTCACGGGACTAGCGGATCCTACGAGCAGTACTTC.

This clonotype was seen at least ten times. In DNA, the CDR3 is TGTGCCAGCAGCGCGTGGACGGATAGCTCTGGGGCCAACGTCCTGACTTTC. It specifies CASSAWTDSSGANVLTF. The J gene is TRBJ2-6, the V gene TRBV7-2; D is unclear. From germline, CDR1 is SGHTA and CDR2 FQGNSA. V was pared by 5 bases and J by 0 bases, with 14 bases between. This CDR3 is 17 amino acids long.

This clonotype was observed a few times. J is TRBJ1-2 and V is TRBV2, with D perhaps matching TRBD1 (5 bases). The length of the CDR3 is 13 residues. Germline CDR1 reads SNHLY; CDR2 reads FYNNEI. V was cut by 3 bases and J by 7 bases, with 12 bases left in between. CDR3 sequence reads: CASSEDTSGGYTF. In DNA form, the CDR3 reads TGTGCCAGCAGTGAGGACACCTCGGGTGGCTACACCTTC.

This clonotype was found many times. V gene TRBV5-1 combines with J gene TRBJ2-2, with no clear D. Trimming took 0 bases from V and 1 from J, leaving 13 bases between them. Per the germline V gene, CDR1 is SGHRS and CDR2 is YFSETQ. There are 17 residues in the CDR3. The CDR3 DNA sequence: TGCGCCAGCAGCTTGGGCCCAGAGGCAGGGAACACCGGGGAGCTGTTTTTT. Protein product: CASSLGPEAGNTGELFF. The whole variable domain, filled in from reference TRBV5-1 and TRBJ2-2, reads KAGVTQTPRYLIKTRGQQVTLSCSPISGHRSVSWYQQTPGQGLQFLFEYFSETQRNKGNFPGRFSGRQFSNSRSEMNVSTLELGDSALYLCASSLGPEAGNTGELFFGEGSRLTVL.

This clonotype occurred many times. V and J are TRBV11-2 and TRBJ2-2; 7 bases line up with TRBD2. Germline lookup yields CDR1 SGHAT and CDR2 FQNNGV. J gave up 6 bases and V 1 base, and 2 bases lay outside the gene matches. The CDR3 covers 14 residues. The CDR3 reads CASSLGRGAGELFF. CDR3 DNA: TGTGCCAGCAGCTTAGGTCGGGGGGCCGGGGAGCTGTTTTTT.

The chain links TRBV29-1 to TRBJ2-6; 8 bases line up with TRBD1. Germline V gives CDR1 SQVTM, CDR2 ANQGSEA. After removal of 6 bases from V and 2 bases from J, the junction contained 6 bases not matched to a gene. This CDR3 has 15 amino acids. The CDR3 DNA sequence: TGCAGCGTCTCTTCCAGGGGGCCTGGGGCCAACGTCCTGACTTTC. Translating it yields CSVSSRGPGANVLTF. Based on the CDR3 plus reference TRBV29-1 and TRBJ2-6, the full variable domain is SAVISQKPSRDICQRGTSLTIQCQVDSQVTMMFWYRQQPGQSLTLIATANQGSEATYESGFVIDKFPISRPNLTFSTLTVSNMSPEDSSIYLCSVSSRGPGANVLTFGAGSRLTVL.

This clonotype showed up just a few times. A much larger clone lies a single base off, so this may be a read error. The chain recombines TRBV5-1 with TRBJ2-3; 7 positions agree with TRBD1. V lost 3 bases to trimming and J lost 0 bases; unmatched junction nucleotides: 4. Per germline, CDR1 SGHRS and CDR2 YFSETQ. This CDR3 spans 15 amino acids. Here the CDR3 DNA reads TGCGCCAGCAGCTCGGGACAGCTTAGCACAGATACGCAGTATTTT. Amino acid sequence: CASSSGQLSTDTQYF.

This clonotype was counted ten times or more. V gene TRBV20-1 combines with J gene TRBJ1-5; the match to TRBD1 covers 7 bases. The V segment lost 4 bases and the J segment 8 bases; nucleotides outside the gene matches: 11. This CDR3 comprises 14 residues. CDR1 is DFQATT and CDR2 is SNEGSKA in the germline V gene (reference sequence). The CDR3 reads CSATGTPQGEPQHF. CDR3 DNA: TGCAGTGCTACCGGGACTCCTCAGGGGGAGCCCCAGCATTTT.

In the case of this clonotype: At one end, the junction sequence differs from germline, possibly due to a read error. The chain combines TRBV7-9 with TRBJ2-3, with 15 bases fitting TRBD2. Germline V gene data show CDR1 as SEHNR and CDR2 as FQNEAQ (reference sequence). The CDR3 loop spans 16 amino acids. The CDR3 is CPSSPGTSGGRDTQYF. The CDR3 DNA follows: TGTCCCAGCAGCCCTGGGACTAGCGGGGGGCGAGATACGCAGTATTTT.

This clonotype was seen many times. The rearrangement uses TRBV20-1 and TRBJ2-7; the D is unclear. This CDR3 is 14 amino acids long. The germline V gene has CDR1 DFQATT and CDR2 SNEGSKA (reference sequence). V was trimmed by 1 base and J by 6 bases, leaving 16 bases between them. CDR3 sequence reads: CSARVTPQAREQYF. The CDR3 DNA reads TGCAGTGCTAGAGTTACTCCGCAGGCTCGCGAGCAGTACTTC.

With regard to this clonotype: Germline is not matched at one junction end, which may reflect a read error. The V gene is TRBV3-1, the J gene TRBJ1-4; perhaps TRBD1 as D (6 bases). Looked up from germline, CDR1 is LGHDT and CDR2 is YNNKEL (reference sequence). The CDR3 spans 12 residues. Here the CDR3 reads CSSSQEGDKLFF. DNA for the CDR3: TGCAGCAGCTCCCAGGAGGGGGATAAACTGTTTTTT.

This clonotype was seen at least ten times. The chain is built from TRBV29-1 and TRBJ2-7, with 8 bases identical to TRBD1. V was clipped by 5 bases and J by 3 bases; unmatched bases: 9. Germline V gene lookup returns CDR1 SQVTM and CDR2 ANQGSEA. This CDR3 region has 14 residues. DNA for the CDR3: TGCAGCGTTTCCCAGGGGGCGGGATACTACGAGCAGTACTTC. Residues: CSVSQGAGYYEQYF.

The CDR3 protein is CASSQETGPLYNEQFF. DNA of the CDR3: TGTGCCAGCAGCCAAGAGACGGGCCCCCTCTACAATGAGCAGTTCTTC. This rearrangement joins TRBV3-1 to TRBJ2-1; D remains ambiguous. Germline-derived CDR1 and CDR2 are LGHDT and YNNKEL (reference sequence). The ends were cut back, 0 bases at V and 3 bases at J, with 12 bases in the middle. The CDR3 spans 16 residues.

This clonotype was detected many times. The rearrangement uses TRBV7-2 and TRBJ1-1; maybe TRBD1 (5 bases). The germline V gene has CDR1 SGHTA and CDR2 FQGNSA. V was shortened by 4 bases and J by 9 bases, with 12 bases between the two germline ends. This CDR3 is 12 amino acids long. The CDR3 coding sequence is TGTGCCAGCAGCTGGGACTCGGGTAAAGCTTTCTTT. It is translated as CASSWDSGKAFF.

The V and J genes are TRBV7-9 and TRBJ2-3, with a tentative D call TRBD1 (6 bases). This CDR3 has 15 residues. Trimming removed 2 bases from V and 5 bases from J, with 14 bases in between. Germline loops: CDR1 SEHNR, CDR2 FQNEAQ (reference sequence). DNA for the CDR3: TGTGCCAGCAGCTTAACTGGGGGCGCGGTAGATACGCAGTATTTT. It yields the protein CASSLTGGAVDTQYF.

This chain joins TRBV13 and TRBJ2-1; TRBD1 might be the D (6 bases). This CDR3 is 15 amino acids long. Germline V gene sequence: CDR1 PRHDT, CDR2 FYEKMQ (reference sequence). Trimming pared 4 bases from V and 2 bases from J, leaving 12 bases between. The CDR3 bases are TGTGCCAGCAGCTCCGGGACAAGACCCTACAATGAGCAGTTCTTC. This gives the protein CASSSGTRPYNEQFF.

This clonotype was seen repeatedly, ten times or more. The rearrangement uses TRBV7-2 and TRBJ1-2; possibly TRBD1 for D (6 bases). Trimming cost V 1 base and J 8 bases, with 20 bases left between them. This CDR3 has 16 amino acids. Germline CDR1 reads SGHTA; CDR2 reads FQGNSA. CDR3 loop: CASSLGGTSLRLGYTF. CDR3 nucleotides: TGTGCCAGCAGCTTAGGAGGGACATCGCTTCGTTTGGGCTACACCTTC. Using reference TRBV7-2 and TRBJ1-2 for the parts outside the CDR3, the full variable domain is GAGVSQSPSNKVTEKGKDVELRCDPISGHTALYWYRQSLGQGLEFLIYFQGNSAPDKSGLPSDRFSAERTGGSVSTLTIQRTQQEDSAVYLCASSLGGTSLRLGYTFGSGTRLTVV.

This clonotype was counted at least ten times. V usage is TRBV9 and J usage is TRBJ2-5, with D unresolved. The CDR3 loop spans 13 amino acids. Germline loops: CDR1 SGDLS, CDR2 YYNGEE. The ends were cut back, 0 bases at V and 5 bases at J, with 8 bases in the middle. CDR3 nucleotides: TGTGCCAGCAGCGTAGGAGGCTTGGAGACCCAGTACTTC. It specifies CASSVGGLETQYF.